Sequencing of this T cell receptor (beta chain) was carried out in a study of blood T cells in healthy people across ages (dated by TCRdb to the mid-2010s). Concerning the study at large: In model experiments, roughly one uniquely barcoded TCR beta cDNA molecule per two T cells was captured by template switching. To track age-related changes in TCR beta repertoire diversity, the study relied on deep sequencing normalized with unique cDNA molecular identifiers. The donors were divided into four age groups: young (average around 15 years), middle-aged (over 35), aged (about 61) and long-lived (about 84). Using the same blood draw, the study looked at two additional independent replicas of 1 million unique cDNA reads for two donors, one aged 18 to 30 and the other aged 80 or older. The full study reports these points: Because donor CMV infection status was unknown, age-related changes in expanded clonotypes were potentially confounded. Compared with the aged group, the long-lived group had more naive CD4+ T cells, fewer expanded clones and increased TCR diversity, suggesting age selection. Bulk unsorted PBMC profiling prevented conclusive comparison of naive and antigen-experienced compartments. As age increased, observed TCR beta diversity per million T cells dropped in a roughly linear way, and a significant reduction was already evident by age 40. The percentage of naive T cells measured by flow cytometry correlated strongly with observed TCR beta diversity. Estimates of total diversity based on one million sequenced T cells were considered lower bounds and underestimates.

Concerning this clonotype: Its antigen has not been determined. The input lacks base qualities; no much larger clone sits a single base away.

Per the germline V gene, ENHRY is the CDR1 and SYGVKD is the CDR2. Inclusive of the bounding cysteine and phenylalanine, the CDR3 is 15 residues long. Only the CDR3 part of the read is kept: 45 bases, read in frame from the first base. V loses 0 bases of germline sequence and J loses 2 bases, and the interval between the two ends is 11 bases. The roughly 39 donors, aged about 6 to 100 years, were systemically healthy Caucasian individuals from Russia. Each donor gave approximately 10 milliliters of peripheral blood, collected into EDTA-treated Vacutainer tubes. Ficoll-Paque density-gradient centrifugation was used to isolate PBMCs, with at least 6 million per sample. Trizol reagent was used to extract total RNA from the PBMCs, yielding at least 5.5 micrograms per sample. Naive CD45RAhigh/CD27high T cell percentages were measured by flow cytometry on a PBMC aliquot from every donor. The receptor library was made with 5' RACE. The data were produced on an Illumina HiSeq 2500. The second PCR ran for roughly 7 to 12 cycles and used a J-beta primer mix along with a sample-barcoded 5' primer. A unique molecular identifier was introduced onto each TCR beta cDNA molecule by a template-switch 5' adaptor carrying 12 random nucleotides. Each sample yielded at least 2.5 million CDR3-containing paired-end reads. All of the RNA was converted into first-strand cDNA using the Mint cDNA synthesis kit, with a TRBC-specific oligonucleotide serving as the primer. Following uracil-DNA glycosylase treatment, a first 18-cycle PCR with universal primers M1SS and BC2_uni_R was performed on all cDNA. The published analysis was carried out like this. For normalization, 1 million high-quality reads, each with a distinct molecular identifier, were randomly selected from each sample. Instead of being binned into consensus sequences, reads with shared molecular identifiers were discarded. MiTCR, set to a Q25 quality threshold and the strictest error-elimination algorithm, was used for CDR3 identification, clonotype clustering and error correction. A nonparametric unseen species model with Euler transformation was used to estimate lower-bound total TCR beta diversity. TCRdb redid the processing of the public reads, applying fastp at Q25 and MiXCR, and retained in-frame beta chains. Identical CDR3 proteins give one entry, which carries the most common genes and DNA. These V and J calls rely on TCRdb rather than the paper's analysis. In all, the sample holds more than 450,000 distinct CDR3 sequences, and about 26% of those were seen once. In total, the top ten clones hold under 4.5% of the sample.

This same sample was also taken into another study, of T cells of mothers and their children. As noted in the second study: Nine systemically healthy Caucasian individuals served as donors, namely three mothers together with their six children. cDNA synthesis used all of the extracted RNA, with around 1.5 ug of RNA in each 15 ul reaction. In the second PCR, the M1S primer added sample barcodes and 2-4 random nucleotides. Over 8 million TCR beta CDR3 reads were obtained for each mother, and around 3 million reads were obtained for each child. Thymic selection shapes the output of TCR recombination in a similar way in related and unrelated pairs, and inherited differences have a minor effect. Related mother-child pairs always showed normalized repertoire overlap that was slightly higher than in unrelated mother-child pairs, though the difference was never significant. Persistent microchimeric T cell clones were not detected, at a sensitivity of about 99 clones per million clonotypes. In the study, deep NGS was used to compare the TCR beta repertoires of mothers and children, and features distinguishing related mother-child pairs from unrelated individuals were sought. Mothers averaged about 37 +/- 4 years of age and children averaged about 10 +/- 4 years. After adapter ligation was performed with NEBNext reagents, the libraries were sequenced on an Illumina HiSeq 2000 with 100+100 nt paired-end reads. To avoid cross-contamination, the mother libraries and the child libraries were prepared a month apart and sequenced in separate runs. For each donor, somewhere between roughly 450,000 and 2,000,000 distinct TCR beta clonotypes were identified. Naive TCR beta clonotypes were estimated from low-frequency clonotypes matched to each donor's FACS-determined naive share, without sorting.

The source of this sequence is a boy aged 2 to 9 in good health. Sequenced material: blood. Recombination linked TRBV10-3 to TRBJ2-7; TRBD1 is a possible D gene, resting on 6 matching bases. The DNA sequence follows: TGTGCCATCAGTGAGTCTATGAAGGGGGCCTACGAGCAGTACTTC. This codes for CAISESMKGAYEQYF.